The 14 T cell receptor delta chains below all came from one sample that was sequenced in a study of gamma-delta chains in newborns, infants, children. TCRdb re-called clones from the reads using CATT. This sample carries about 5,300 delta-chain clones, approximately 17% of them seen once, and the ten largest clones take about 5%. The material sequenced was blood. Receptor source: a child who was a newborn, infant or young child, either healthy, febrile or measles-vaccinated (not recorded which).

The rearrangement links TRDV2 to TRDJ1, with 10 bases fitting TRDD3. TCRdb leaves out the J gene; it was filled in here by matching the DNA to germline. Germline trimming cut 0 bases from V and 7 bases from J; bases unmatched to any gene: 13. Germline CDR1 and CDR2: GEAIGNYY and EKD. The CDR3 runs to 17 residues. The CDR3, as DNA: TGTGCCTGTGACACCAGGGAGAATACTGGGGGATCGGGTAAACTCATCTTT. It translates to CACDTRENTGGSGKLIF.

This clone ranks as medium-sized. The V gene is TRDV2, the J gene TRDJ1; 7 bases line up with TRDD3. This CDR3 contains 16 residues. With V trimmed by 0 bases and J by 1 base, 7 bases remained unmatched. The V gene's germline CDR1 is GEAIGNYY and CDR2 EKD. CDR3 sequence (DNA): TGTGCCTGTGACACCGTCCTGGGGGCCCTCACCGATAAACTCATCTTT. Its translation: CACDTVLGALTDKLIF.

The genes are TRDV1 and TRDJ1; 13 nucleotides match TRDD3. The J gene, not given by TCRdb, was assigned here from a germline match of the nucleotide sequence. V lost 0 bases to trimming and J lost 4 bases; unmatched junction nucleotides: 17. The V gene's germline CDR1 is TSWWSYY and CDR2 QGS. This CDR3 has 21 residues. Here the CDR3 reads CALGELAPPRVLGDTIDKLIF. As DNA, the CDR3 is TGTGCTCTTGGGGAACTAGCCCCTCCCCGTGTACTGGGGGATACGATCGATAAACTCATCTTT.

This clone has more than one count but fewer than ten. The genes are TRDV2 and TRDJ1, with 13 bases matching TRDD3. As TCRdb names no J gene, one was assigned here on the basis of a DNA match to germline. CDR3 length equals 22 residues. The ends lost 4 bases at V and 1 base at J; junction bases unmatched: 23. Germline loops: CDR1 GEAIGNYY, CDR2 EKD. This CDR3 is CACEAVTGGYARGRRGTDKLIF. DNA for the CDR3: TGTGCCTGTGAGGCGGTTACTGGGGGATACGCGAGGGGTCGACGGGGCACCGATAAACTCATCTTT.

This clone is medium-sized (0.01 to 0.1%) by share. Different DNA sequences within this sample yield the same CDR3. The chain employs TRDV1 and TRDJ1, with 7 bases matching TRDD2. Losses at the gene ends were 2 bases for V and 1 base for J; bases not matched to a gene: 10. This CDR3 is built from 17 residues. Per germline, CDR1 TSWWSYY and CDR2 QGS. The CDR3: CALGEFLPFAGTDKLIF. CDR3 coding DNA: TGTGCTCTTGGGGAATTCCTACCTTTCGCAGGCACCGATAAACTCATCTTT.

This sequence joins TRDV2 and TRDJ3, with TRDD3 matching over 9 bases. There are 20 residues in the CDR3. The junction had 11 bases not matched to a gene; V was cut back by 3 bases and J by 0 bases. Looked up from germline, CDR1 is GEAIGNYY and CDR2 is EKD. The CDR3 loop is CACDSVVGDKSSWDTRQMFF. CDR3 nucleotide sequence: TGTGCCTGTGACTCCGTTGTGGGGGATAAAAGCTCCTGGGACACCCGACAGATGTTTTTC.

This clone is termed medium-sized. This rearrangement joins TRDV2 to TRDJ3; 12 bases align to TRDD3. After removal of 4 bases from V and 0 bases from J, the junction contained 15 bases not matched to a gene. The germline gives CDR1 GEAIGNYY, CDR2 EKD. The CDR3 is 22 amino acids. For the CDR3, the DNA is TGTGCCTGTGATACAGTACTGGGGGATACTTCTCCGCGCTCCTGGGACACCCGACAGATGTTTTTC. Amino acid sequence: CACDTVLGDTSPRSWDTRQMFF.

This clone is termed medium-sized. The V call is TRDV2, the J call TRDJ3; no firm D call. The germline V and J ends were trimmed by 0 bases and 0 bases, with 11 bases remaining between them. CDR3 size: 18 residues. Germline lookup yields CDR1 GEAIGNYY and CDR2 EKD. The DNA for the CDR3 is TGTGCCTGTGACACCGTGGATTCTAGCTCCTGGGACACCCGACAGATGTTTTTC. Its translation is CACDTVDSSSWDTRQMFF.

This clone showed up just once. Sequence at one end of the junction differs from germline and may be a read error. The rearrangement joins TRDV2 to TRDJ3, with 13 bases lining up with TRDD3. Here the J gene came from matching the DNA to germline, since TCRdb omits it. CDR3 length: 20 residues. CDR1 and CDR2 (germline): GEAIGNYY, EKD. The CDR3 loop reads CACDTVLGDTRSWDTRKMFF. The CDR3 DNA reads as TGTGCCTGTGACACCGTACTGGGGGATACGCGTTCCTGGGACACCCGAAAGATGTTTTTC.

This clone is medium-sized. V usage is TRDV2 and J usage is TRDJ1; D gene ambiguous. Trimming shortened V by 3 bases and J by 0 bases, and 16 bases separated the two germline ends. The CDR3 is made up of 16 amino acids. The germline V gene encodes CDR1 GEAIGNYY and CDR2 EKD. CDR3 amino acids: CACDPLVGLYTDKLIF. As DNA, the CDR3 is TGTGCCTGTGACCCATTGGTCGGGTTGTACACCGATAAACTCATCTTT.

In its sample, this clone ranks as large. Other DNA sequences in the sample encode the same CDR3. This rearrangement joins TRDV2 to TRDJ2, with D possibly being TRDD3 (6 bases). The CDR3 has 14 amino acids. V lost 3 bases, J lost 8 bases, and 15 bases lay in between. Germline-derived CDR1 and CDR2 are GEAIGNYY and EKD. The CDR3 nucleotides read TGTGCCTGTGACCCACTGGGAATTGGCGCACAACTCTTCTTT. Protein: CACDPLGIGAQLFF.

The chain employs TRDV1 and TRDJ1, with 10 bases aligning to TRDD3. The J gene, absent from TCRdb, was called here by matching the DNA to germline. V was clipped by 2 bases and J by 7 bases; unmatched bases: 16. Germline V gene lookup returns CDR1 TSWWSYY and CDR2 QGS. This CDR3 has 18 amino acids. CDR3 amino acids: CALGEFSMIGGYAVKLIF. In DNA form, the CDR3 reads TGTGCTCTTGGGGAATTTTCCATGATAGGGGGATACGCGGTTAAACTCATCTTT.

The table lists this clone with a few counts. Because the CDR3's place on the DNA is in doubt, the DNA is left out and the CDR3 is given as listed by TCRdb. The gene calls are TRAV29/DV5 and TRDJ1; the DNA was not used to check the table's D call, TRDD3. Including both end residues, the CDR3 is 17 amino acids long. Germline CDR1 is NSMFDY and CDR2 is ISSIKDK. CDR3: CSVLLCSQTGGTDKLIF.

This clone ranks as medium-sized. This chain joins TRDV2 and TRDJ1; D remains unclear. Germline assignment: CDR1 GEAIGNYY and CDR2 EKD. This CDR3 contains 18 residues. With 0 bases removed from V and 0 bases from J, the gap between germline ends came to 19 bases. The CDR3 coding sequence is TGTGCCTGTGACACCGTTTCCGGGTCTCGGGGCAACACCGATAAACTCATCTTT. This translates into CACDTVSGSRGNTDKLIF.